Listed here are 16 T cell receptor beta chains from one sample, sequenced in a study of cytomegalovirus exposure and HLA in healthy donors. PCR involved 60 Vbeta and 13 Jbeta primers. Here immunoSEQ multiplex PCR was the method, and the copy in TCRdb shows in-frame clones only, minus some. This table has more than 150,000 clones, approximately 73% appearing once. Sample: PBMCs. The receptors stem from a woman aged 25-40 years in good health and CMV-seropositive.

The chain uses TRBV27 and TRBJ2-7, with D unresolved. This CDR3 has 15 residues. The V end was cut by 0 bases, the J end by 0 bases, with 9 bases between. Germline CDR1 and CDR2: MNHEY and SMNVEV (reference sequence). CDR3 region: CASSLSVAASYEQYF. The CDR3 region has the DNA TGTGCCAGCAGTTTATCGGTGGCCGCCTCCTACGAGCAGTACTTC.

This clone has more than one count but fewer than ten. A read error may account for a junction end that differs from germline. The V and J genes are TRBV7-9 and TRBJ2-7, with D hard to call. The V gene's germline CDR1 is SEHNR and CDR2 FQNEAQ (reference sequence). CDR3 length: 13 amino acids. The CDR3 protein is CASSQRQNYEQYF. The CDR3 bases are TGCGCCAGCAGCCAGAGGCAGAACTACGAGCAGTACTTC.

The chain uses TRBV29-1 and TRBJ2-3; 7 bases agree with TRBD1. Germline loops: CDR1 SQVTM, CDR2 ANQGSEA. V dropped 4 bases and J dropped 5; count of bases not matched to a gene: 3. The CDR3 covers 12 residues. The CDR3 nucleotides are TGCAGCGTTGGTAGGGGGCGAGATACGCAGTATTTT. It yields the protein CSVGRGRDTQYF.

A few counts support this clone. J is TRBJ2-2 and V is TRBV5-4, with 9 bases matching TRBD1. Germline V gives CDR1 SGHNT, CDR2 YYREEE (reference sequence). The ends lost 5 bases at V and 1 base at J; junction bases unmatched: 6. The CDR3 spans 16 residues. The CDR3 loop reads CASSTPGQGNTGELFF. The DNA for the CDR3 is TGTGCCAGCAGTACGCCGGGACAGGGGAACACCGGGGAGCTGTTTTTT.

The chain carries TRBV6-1 and TRBJ2-7; D might be TRBD2 (6 bases). Trimming removed 0 bases from V and 2 bases from J, with 11 bases in between. Germline V gene lookup returns CDR1 MNHNS and CDR2 SASEGT. The CDR3 covers 15 residues. The CDR3: CASSEAGGATYEQYF. CDR3 in DNA: TGTGCCAGCAGTGAAGCCGGCGGGGCCACCTACGAGCAGTACTTC.

J is TRBJ1-4 and V is TRBV6-5; D remains unclear. Germline values: CDR1 MNHEY, CDR2 SVGAGI. The V gene lost 8 bases and the J gene lost 3 bases, with 10 bases spanning the gap. The CDR3 spans 13 residues. The CDR3 spells CASARTSNEKLFF. The CDR3 nucleotides are TGTGCCAGCGCAAGAACTTCTAATGAAAAACTGTTTTTT.

The rearrangement links TRBV10-1 to TRBJ1-2; D unresolved. V lost 4 bases and J lost 0, with 3 bases in between. The CDR3 spans 12 residues. CDR1 is WNHNN and CDR2 is SYGVQD in the germline V gene (reference sequence). CDR3 coding DNA: TGCGCCAGCAGTGCAGCTAACTATGGCTACACCTTC. As protein: CASSAANYGYTF.

The chain employs TRBV18 and TRBJ2-7; 10 nucleotides line up with TRBD2. From germline, CDR1 is KGHSH and CDR2 LQKENI. V was clipped by 5 bases and J by 0 bases; unmatched bases: 4. The length of the CDR3 is 15 residues. CDR3 residues: CASSTPSGSSYEQYF. For the CDR3, the DNA is TGTGCCAGCTCAACCCCTAGCGGGAGCTCCTACGAGCAGTACTTC.

The chain has TRBV6-1 and TRBJ2-7; TRBD2 is a possible D gene (5 bases). This CDR3 comprises 13 residues. The V and J ends lost 8 bases and 3 bases respectively, with 14 bases between them. Per germline, CDR1 MNHNS and CDR2 SASEGT. In nucleotides, the CDR3 is TGTGCCAGCTCTGAGGGAGTTAACTACGAGCAGTACTTC. Its translation: CASSEGVNYEQYF.

The CDR3 region has the DNA TGTGCCTGGAGGGTCGGGACAGCCTACGAGCAGTACTTC. As protein: CAWRVGTAYEQYF. The rearrangement joins TRBV30 to TRBJ2-7; 7 bases match TRBD1. The CDR3 consists of 13 residues. Unmatched junction bases numbered 4, after V lost 3 bases and J lost 2 bases. Germline CDR1 is GTSNPN and CDR2 is SVGIG (reference sequence).

This rearrangement joins TRBV6-1 to TRBJ2-2; TRBD1 aligns across 12 bases. This CDR3 is built from 15 residues. CDR1 MNHNS and CDR2 SASEGT come from the germline V gene. V gave up 8 bases and J gave up 7 bases; unmatched junction bases: 8. The CDR3 sequence: CASRRDRGPNGELFF. The CDR3 nucleotides read TGTGCCAGCCGAAGGGACAGGGGGCCGAACGGGGAGCTGTTTTTT.

The CDR3 spells CASSLNRGPGNTIYF. The CDR3 bases are TGTGCCAGCAGCTTAAACAGGGGGCCTGGAAACACCATATATTTT. The V gene is TRBV7-2, the J gene TRBJ1-3; 9 bases are a match to TRBD1. CDR3 length equals 15 residues. Trimming cost V 2 bases and J 2 bases; bases outside gene matches: 1. Germline loops: CDR1 SGHTA, CDR2 FQGNSA. The variable domain in full, completed from reference TRBV7-2 and TRBJ1-3, reads GAGVSQSPSNKVTEKGKDVELRCDPISGHTALYWYRQSLGQGLEFLIYFQGNSAPDKSGLPSDRFSAERTGGSVSTLTIQRTQQEDSAVYLCASSLNRGPGNTIYFGEGSWLTVV.

The genes are TRBV11-2 and TRBJ2-3, with D perhaps TRBD2 (5 bases). Trimming removed 8 bases from V and 1 base from J, with 13 bases in between. The CDR3 extends over 14 amino acids. Germline V gene lookup returns CDR1 SGHAT and CDR2 FQNNGV. CDR3 protein: CASLRLPRTDTQYF. Written as DNA, the CDR3 is TGTGCCAGCTTGAGACTACCCCGCACAGATACGCAGTATTTT.

The chain couples TRBV6-1 to TRBJ2-7; a weak D match, TRBD2 (6 bases). Trimming pared 3 bases from V and 7 bases from J, leaving 19 bases between. The germline gives CDR1 MNHNS, CDR2 SASEGT. The CDR3 totals 15 residues. CDR3 residues: CASSEGRRAPREQYF. In DNA form, the CDR3 reads TGTGCCAGCAGTGAGGGAAGGAGGGCGCCCCGAGAGCAGTACTTC.

This clone came up a few times. The chain uses TRBV4-2 and TRBJ1-1, with TRBD1 matching 12 bases. The CDR3 runs to 17 residues. Losses at the gene ends were 0 bases for V and 6 bases for J; bases not matched to a gene: 8. The germline V gene encodes CDR1 LGHNA and CDR2 YNFKEQ. The CDR3 nucleotides read TGTGCCAGCAGCCAAGATGGGACAGGGGGCCCCCGTTCTGAAGCTTTCTTT. This sequence encodes CASSQDGTGGPRSEAFF.

This rearrangement joins TRBV6-6 to TRBJ2-7; D possibly corresponds to TRBD1 (5 bases). V was shortened by 2 bases and J by 0 bases, with 11 bases between the two germline ends. Germline V lookup: CDR1 MNHNY, CDR2 SVGAGI (reference sequence). This CDR3 is built from 15 residues. In DNA, the CDR3 is TGTGCCAGCAGTTACCCCGACAGTCTCTCCTACGAGCAGTACTTC. It translates to CASSYPDSLSYEQYF.